Each of the 6 T cell receptor beta chains below was sequenced from the same sample in a study of T cells in Graves' hyperthyroidism and ophthalmopathy. From RNA transcripts, TCR beta CDR3 regions were amplified. Researchers ran a first-round RT-PCR on the TCR CDR3 using the HTBI primer set. MiXCR, applied by TCRdb to the multiplex PCR reads, yields one record per CDR3 protein. Among 150,000 or so distinct CDR3 sequences listed, roughly a fifth were seen once. The specimen was blood. These receptor sequences come from a woman aged 45-60 years with Graves' hyperthyroidism that later progressed to Graves' ophthalmopathy.

This clonotype was recorded a few times. The junction and the germline gene differ at one end; a read error may be behind it. The chain links TRBV2 to TRBJ2-2; D might be TRBD1 (6 bases). CDR3 size: 15 residues. Germline loops: CDR1 SNHLY, CDR2 FYNNEI. The CDR3 DNA sequence: TGCGCCAGCAGCCAGCCGGACAGGAACACCGGGGAGCTGTTTTTT. The encoded protein is CASSQPDRNTGELFF.

This clonotype has ten or more counts. The gene calls are TRBV19 and TRBJ1-1, with D possibly matching TRBD1 (6 bases). From germline, CDR1 is LNHDA and CDR2 SQIVND (reference sequence). The germline V and J ends were trimmed by 6 bases and 4 bases, with 18 bases remaining between them. CDR3 length: 15 residues. The CDR3 nucleotides read TGTGCCAGTAGGCCAAATAGGTACAGGGCCACTGAAGCTTTCTTT. Translating it yields CASRPNRYRATEAFF.

With respect to this clonotype: This may stem from a read error, because a much larger clone lies one nucleotide away. This chain connects TRBV12-3 or TRBV12-4 to TRBJ1-2; D may be TRBD1 (6 bases). With 0 bases removed from V and 1 base from J, the gap between germline ends came to 12 bases. The CDR3 length is 16 residues. The CDR3 here is CASSLASTGVNYGYTF. The CDR3 coding sequence is TGTGCCAGCAGTTTAGCGTCGACAGGTGTTAACTATGGCTACACCTTC.

This clonotype was counted once. The chain joins TRBV27 to TRBJ1-6, with TRBD1 matching 7 bases. Germline V gives CDR1 MNHEY, CDR2 SMNVEV (reference sequence). Losses at the gene ends were 9 bases for V and 0 bases for J; bases not matched to a gene: 8. This CDR3 spans 16 amino acids. The chain's CDR3 is CASRQGEASYNSPLHF. CDR3 nucleotide sequence: TGTGCCAGTCGACAGGGAGAAGCCTCCTATAATTCACCCCTCCACTTT.

The rearrangement uses TRBV28 and TRBJ2-2; 9 nucleotides agree with TRBD2. The CDR3 spans 16 residues. After removal of 5 bases from V and 6 bases from J, the junction contained 10 bases not matched to a gene. CDR1 and CDR2 (germline): MDHEN, SYDVKM. The CDR3, as DNA: TGTGCCAGCAGTCTGCCTCGTAGCGGGAGTTCCGGGGAGCTGTTTTTT. Residues: CASSLPRSGSSGELFF.

The chain has TRBV6-5 and TRBJ1-3; 9 bases match TRBD1. V was pared by 6 bases and J by 2 bases, with 17 bases of the junction left unmatched. The CDR3 runs 19 residues. Germline CDR1 reads MNHEY; CDR2 reads SVGAGI. The DNA for the CDR3 is TGTGCCAGCAGATTACGCGGGACAGGGATAGTCGGAGCTGGAAACACCATATATTTT. Encoded protein: CASRLRGTGIVGAGNTIYF.